This TCR beta chain comes out of a study of CD8 T cells in ankylosing spondylitis. This clonotype was seen more than once but under ten times. Its antigen is unidentified. Study observations and caveats: Made up of about eight highly homologous variants, a TCR beta motif appeared characteristic of ankylosing spondylitis blood.

From the 5' RACE reads, TCRdb called clonotypes with MiXCR, one entry per CDR3 protein. Among 700,000 to 850,000 distinct CDR3 sequences listed, roughly 12% were seen once. CDR3 length: 15 amino acids. From germline, CDR1 is SGHTA and CDR2 FQGTGA. Trimming stripped 3 bases from V and 5 bases from J, with 16 bases between. The sequenced sample consisted of blood, either unsorted or a sorted T cell fraction (not recorded which). This TCR was sampled from a male donor with ankylosing spondylitis. The gene calls are TRBV7-3 and TRBJ2-5, with D tentatively TRBD2 (6 bases). Here the CDR3 reads CASSFNGVGGETQYF. As DNA, the CDR3 is TGTGCCAGCAGCTTTAACGGGGTAGGAGGGGAGACCCAGTACTTC.